This entry describes one TCR beta chain. This entry comes from a study of shared clonotypes between healthy human individuals. This CDR3 has 15 amino acids. CDR1 and CDR2 (germline): MDHEN, SYDVKM. Unmatched junction bases numbered 9, after V lost 9 bases and J lost 2 bases. Sequencing was performed with immunoSEQ multiplex PCR; in TCRdb, only in-frame clones are kept and a portion is missing. The profile shows about 770,000 clones, roughly two thirds of them singletons. The clonotype was recovered from a woman under 40 in good health. Sample: memory CD4+ T cells sorted from blood. As for subset: CD45RA-negative fraction. The chain joins TRBV28 to TRBJ1-5, with 8 bases matching TRBD1. The CDR3 nucleotides are TGTGCCAGTCGGGCCGGACAGGGAGGCAATCAGCCCCAGCATTTT. This codes for CASRAGQGGNQPQHF. The full variable domain, its missing parts supplied by reference TRBV28 and TRBJ1-5, is DVKVTQSSRYLVKRTGEKVFLECVQDMDHENMFWYRQDPGLGLRLIYFSYDVKMKEKGDIPEGYSVSREKKERFSLILESASTNQTSMYLCASRAGQGGNQPQHFGDGTRLSIL.